Described below is a single TCR beta chain sequence and its context. The record originates from a study of cytomegalovirus exposure and HLA in healthy donors. Germline V gives CDR1 SGHDT, CDR2 YYEEEE. This CDR3 spans 13 amino acids. Trimming cost V 4 bases and J 10 bases, with 18 bases left between them. The primer mix had 60 Vbeta and 13 Jbeta primers. Assay: immunoSEQ multiplex PCR; the TCRdb copy retains only in-frame clones and omits some. The table shows about 160,000 clones, with 80% occurring only once. The material sequenced was PBMCs. The rearrangement uses TRBV5-6 and TRBJ2-7; D possibly corresponds to TRBD1 (6 bases). The origin of this receptor is a woman in her forties or fifties in good health and CMV-seropositive. CDR3 in DNA: TGTGCCAGCAGCAGAACCACAGGGCCCCCTCAGTACTTC. Residues: CASSRTTGPPQYF.